This is a list of T cell receptor beta chains from one sample in a study of monozygotic twins with cystic fibrosis. This table comes from immunoSEQ multiplex PCR, and its TCRdb copy is limited to in-frame clones, with some not included. Seen here are 25,000 to 30,000 clones, 90% observed once, and the top ten hold roughly 0.54%. Material: blood. The receptors shown here come from a girl aged 2-9 years with cystic fibrosis. Both conserved end residues are part of each CDR3. The D gene is left open where the match is weak. Part of the rows lack a size; the others show once, few, many or a class for expanded clones.

j_gene	d_gene	abundance	v_gene	CDR3nt	CDR3aa
TRBJ2-7	TRBD1	.	TRBV27	TGTGCCAGCAGTCCCCTCGGGACAGGGATTTACAATGTCGAGCAGTACTTC	CASSPLGTGIYNVEQYF
TRBJ1-5	.	.	TRBV6-1	TGTGCCAGCCGCGGACAGATTTATCAGCCCCAGCATTTT	CASRGQIYQPQHF
TRBJ1-4	.	.	TRBV27	TGTGCCAGCAGTTTAGGTGAAAAACTGTTTTTT	CASSLGEKLFF
TRBJ2-4	.	.	TRBV30	TGTGCCTGGAGGGGAGTTGGTGCCAAAAACATTCAGTACTTC	CAWRGVGAKNIQYF
TRBJ1-2	.	once	TRBV15	TGTGCCACCAGCAGAGTTACTGGACGGGGCAACTATGGCTACACCTTC	CATSRVTGRGNYGYTF
TRBJ2-3	.	.	TRBV5-4	TGTGCCAGCAGCTTGGGTATCGGCAGCACAGATACGCAGTATTTT	CASSLGIGSTDTQYF
TRBJ1-1	.	.	TRBV18	TGTGCCAGCTCACGAGATTGGGGGGATGGCACTGAAGCTTTCTTT	CASSRDWGDGTEAFF
TRBJ1-1	TRBD1	.	TRBV29-1	TGCAGTATAAAGAGAGACCAGGGGGTAATGAGTCCTGAAGCTTTCTTT	CSIKRDQGVMSPEAFF
TRBJ2-5	.	.	TRBV5-8	TGTGCCAGCAGCTTGGGCCTTGGGGGCAGCGGAGAGACCCAGTACTTC	CASSLGLGGSGETQYF
TRBJ2-7	TRBD2	.	TRBV7-2	TGTGCCAGCAGCTCCCGGGTAGCGGGGTTCGAGCAGTACTTC	CASSSRVAGFEQYF
TRBJ1-2	.	.	TRBV13	TGTGCCAGCAGCTTAAGGGGGTTCCCCTATGGCTACACCTTC	CASSLRGFPYGYTF
TRBJ1-6	TRBD1	.	TRBV18	TGTGCCAGCACTCTGACAGGGGCGCCACTTTCTAATTCACCCCTCCACTTT	CASTLTGAPLSNSPLHF
TRBJ2-1	.	.	TRBV9	TGTGCCAGCAGCGTAAAGCACAATGAGCAGTTCTTC	CASSVKHNEQFF
TRBJ2-1	.	.	TRBV6-5	TGTGCCAGCAGACCCGACACTAGGTACAATGAGCAGTTCTTC	CASRPDTRYNEQFF
TRBJ2-7	.	.	TRBV30	TGTGCCTGGGCTCGGGACTCGATCTCCTACGAGCAGTACTTC	CAWARDSISYEQYF
TRBJ2-3	.	.	TRBV7-2	TGTGCCAGCAGCTCCAACCCAAGACAAAGGAGTAATACGCAGTATTTT	CASSSNPRQRSNTQYF